Detailed here is one T cell receptor (beta chain). The CDR3 contains 14 residues. V lost 4 bases to trimming and J lost 3 bases, with 12 bases between them. Germline V gene sequence: CDR1 SGHVS, CDR2 FNYEAQ. Authors' methods: For nucleated cells, counts were estimated from reference gene primer amplification. TCRdb's table, derived via immunoSEQ multiplex PCR, lists solely in-frame clones and lacks some. D and trimming were read from the DNA, whereas the V and J calls and clone size are those reported in that table. The table has some 52,000 clones, 75% to 90% seen once. These data are taken from a study of blood T cell repertoires in COVID-19. The wider study: The cDNA or gDNA used as material had been derived from T cells, B-cell-depleted T cells, or PBMCs.

Sequencing used peripheral blood. This clonotype originated in a man aged 55 to 70 with active COVID-19. V and J are TRBV7-6 and TRBJ2-5, with D possibly matching TRBD1 (6 bases). The CDR3 loop is CASSSRTAEETQYF. The CDR3, as DNA: TGTGCCAGCAGCTCCCGGACAGCTGAAGAGACCCAGTACTTC. Drawing the rest from reference TRBV7-6 and TRBJ2-5, the complete variable domain is GAGVSQSPRYKVTKRGQDVALRCDPISGHVSLYWYRQALGQGPEFLTYFNYEAQQDKSGLPNDRFSAERPEGSISTLTIQRTEQRDSAMYRCASSSRTAEETQYFGPGTRLLVL.